The rows below give T cell receptor beta chains drawn from one sample of a study of blood T cell repertoires in COVID-19. This table comes from immunoSEQ multiplex PCR, and its TCRdb copy is limited to in-frame clones, with some not included. The sample lists a few hundred thousand clones, 80% to 85% occurring once. Sequencing was carried out using PBMCs or T cells enriched from blood (not recorded which). These receptors all come from a woman between 40 and 50 years old who had recovered from COVID-19. CDR3s include the opening cysteine and the closing phenylalanine or tryptophan. Fields, in order: D gene, clone size, J gene, V gene, CDR3 protein, CDR3 DNA. D genes are given only for firm matches. Where a row states a size, it is once, few, many or the class of an expanded clone; other rows omit it.

>-|-|TRBJ1-1|TRBV6-5
CASSYSNDQTEAFF
TGTGCCAGCAGTTACTCGAATGATCAGACTGAAGCTTTCTTT
>TRBD1|few|TRBJ1-5|TRBV27
CASRDRGRYQPQHF
TGTGCCAGCAGGGACAGGGGGCGTTATCAGCCCCAGCATTTT
>-|-|TRBJ1-6|TRBV5-1
CASRAGNSPLHF
TGCGCCAGCAGAGCAGGGAACTCACCCCTCCACTTT
>-|-|TRBJ1-2|TRBV10-3
CAISDQGTNYGYTF
TGTGCCATCAGTGATCAGGGGACTAACTATGGCTACACCTTC
>-|-|TRBJ2-2|TRBV7-2
CASSLAGAGELFF
TGTGCCAGCAGCTTGGCAGGGGCCGGGGAGCTGTTTTTT
>-|-|TRBJ2-1|TRBV7-2
CASSFSGSSYNEQFF
TGTGCCAGCAGCTTTAGCGGAAGCTCCTACAATGAGCAGTTCTTC
>TRBD1|-|TRBJ1-2|TRBV5-1
CASSEWTGSLGGYTF
TGCGCCAGCAGCGAATGGACAGGGTCTCTAGGTGGCTACACCTTC
>TRBD2|-|TRBJ2-1|TRBV3-1/TRBV3-2
CASSQSPGLAGGEQFF
TGTGCCAGCAGCCAATCACCCGGACTAGCGGGAGGTGAGCAGTTCTTC
>-|-|TRBJ1-1|TRBV6-5
CASRGGGRAFF
TGTGCCAGCAGGGGAGGAGGTCGAGCTTTCTTT
>TRBD1|-|TRBJ1-2|TRBV5-4
CASSSRTGRPNYGYTF
TGTGCCAGCAGCTCCCGGACAGGGAGACCCAACTATGGCTACACCTTC
>-|once|TRBJ1-2|TRBV30
CAWSDSGYTF
TGTGCCTGGAGTGACTCTGGCTACACCTTC
>-|-|TRBJ2-1|TRBV7-3
CASSQGGEQFF
TGTGCCAGCAGCCAGGGGGGTGAGCAGTTCTTC
>TRBD1|-|TRBJ2-7|TRBV5-8
CASSLVGQGQYF
TGTGCCAGCAGCTTGGTGGGACAGGGGCAGTACTTC
>TRBD2|-|TRBJ2-3|TRBV19
CASSPRLAGGQRDTQYF
TGTGCCAGTAGCCCAAGACTAGCGGGAGGGCAGCGGGATACGCAGTATTTT
>TRBD1|-|TRBJ1-6|TRBV6-5
CASSRQGVNSPLHF
TGTGCCAGCAGCCGACAGGGTGTTAATTCACCCCTCCACTTT
>TRBD1|-|TRBJ1-3|TRBV5-4
CASSWDRGASGNTIYF
TGTGCCAGCAGCTGGGACAGGGGGGCCTCTGGAAACACCATATATTTT
>-|few|TRBJ2-5|TRBV5-1
CASSLDLETQYF
TGCGCCAGCAGCTTGGATCTCGAGACCCAGTACTTC
>TRBD2|-|TRBJ2-5|TRBV5-1
CASSVSGRETQYF
TGCGCCAGCAGCGTAAGCGGGAGAGAGACCCAGTACTTC
>-|-|TRBJ1-4|TRBV5-5
CASSKAGTDNEKLFF
TGTGCCAGCAGCAAGGCTGGCACAGATAATGAAAAACTGTTTTTT
>-|-|TRBJ1-2|TRBV27
CASGDRDSYGYTF
TGTGCCAGCGGTGACCGGGACTCGTATGGCTACACCTTC
>TRBD1|-|TRBJ1-3|TRBV7-2
CASSLYARGQDTIYF
TGTGCCAGCAGCTTATACGCCAGGGGGCAAGACACCATATATTTT
>-|-|TRBJ1-1|TRBV11-2
CASRREELWTEAFF
TGTGCCAGTAGAAGAGAGGAGTTGTGGACTGAAGCTTTCTTT